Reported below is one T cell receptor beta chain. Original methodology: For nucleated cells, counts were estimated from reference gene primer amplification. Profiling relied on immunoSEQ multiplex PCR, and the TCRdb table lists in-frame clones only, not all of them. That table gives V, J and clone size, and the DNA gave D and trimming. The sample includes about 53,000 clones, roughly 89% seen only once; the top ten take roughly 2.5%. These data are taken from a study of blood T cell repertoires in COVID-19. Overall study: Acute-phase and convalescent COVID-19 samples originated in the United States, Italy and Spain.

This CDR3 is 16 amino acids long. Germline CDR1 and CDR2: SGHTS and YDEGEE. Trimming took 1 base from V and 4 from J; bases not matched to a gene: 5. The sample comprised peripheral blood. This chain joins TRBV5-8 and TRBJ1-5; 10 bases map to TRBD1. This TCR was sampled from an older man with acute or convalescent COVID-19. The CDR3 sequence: CASSLRDRGGNQPQHF. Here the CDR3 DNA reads TGTGCCAGCAGCTTGAGGGACAGGGGAGGAAATCAGCCCCAGCATTTT.